This record covers a single T cell receptor beta chain. Its matching antigen is unknown. In the PCR, 60 Vbeta and 13 Jbeta primers were used. As processed by the authors: Approximately 12 million of 80 million to 85 million unique TCR beta chains were shared, per a later count. Produced via immunoSEQ multiplex PCR; TCRdb's table is partial and in-frame only. Clone size and the V and J calls come from that table; the DNA yielded D and trimming. The sample shows 110,000 or so clones, approximately 80% of them seen only once. The data were taken from a study of cytomegalovirus exposure and HLA in healthy donors. Study-wide results and caveats: A cluster of highly shared sequence variants was likely a sequencing artifact.

Germline CDR1 reads SGHTA; CDR2 reads FQGTGA. With 4 bases removed from V and 8 bases from J, the gap between germline ends came to 14 bases. This CDR3 spans 13 amino acids. This TCR was sampled from a woman aged 25 to 39 in good health and CMV-seropositive. This rearrangement joins TRBV7-3 to TRBJ1-1, with D unclear. The sample consisted of PBMCs. The CDR3 here is CASSSAAEGEAFF. As DNA, the CDR3 is TGTGCCAGCAGCTCGGCCGCAGAGGGAGAAGCTTTCTTT.